These 8 T cell receptor beta chains were all obtained from the same sample, sequenced in a study of T cell responses to AZD1222 COVID-19 vaccine. Clones were sequenced by immunoSEQ multiplex PCR, and TCRdb holds only the in-frame ones, with some missing. The sample yields about 180,000 clones, roughly 91% seen once. The starting material was peripheral blood, obtained 28 days after the second AZD1222 dose. These receptors all stem from an adult who received the AZD1222 COVID-19 vaccine.

V gene TRBV28 combines with J gene TRBJ1-2; TRBD1 might be the D (6 bases). The CDR3 extends over 13 amino acids. The germline V gene has CDR1 MDHEN and CDR2 SYDVKM. The V end lost 6 bases, the J end lost 4 bases, and 12 bases lay between the germline ends. CDR3 amino acids: CASSPPGAYGYTF. The CDR3 DNA reads as TGTGCCAGCAGCCCCCCAGGGGCCTATGGCTACACCTTC.

In its sample, this clone was seen once. The chain combines TRBV7-9 with TRBJ1-6; no firm D call. The length of the CDR3 is 15 residues. CDR1 is SEHNR and CDR2 is FQNEAQ in the germline V gene (reference sequence). Trimming removed 5 bases from V and 3 bases from J, with 11 bases in between. The chain's CDR3 is CASSPPGFYNSPLHF. Here the CDR3 DNA reads TGTGCCAGCAGCCCCCCGGGGTTCTATAATTCACCCCTCCACTTT.

V usage is TRBV7-9 and J usage is TRBJ1-2, with D tentatively TRBD1 (5 bases). The CDR3 has 14 residues. Germline V lookup: CDR1 SEHNR, CDR2 FQNEAQ (reference sequence). V lost 5 bases and J 2 bases, leaving 12 bases between the germline ends. The CDR3 DNA is TGTGCCAGCAGCCCCCGGACAACAAACTATGGCTACACCTTC. Amino acids: CASSPRTTNYGYTF.

The genes are TRBV10-3 and TRBJ1-3; D not certain. Germline-derived CDR1 and CDR2 are ENHRY and SYGVKD. With 2 bases removed from V and 4 bases from J, the gap between germline ends came to 12 bases. The CDR3 consists of 15 residues. The CDR3 loop reads CAISEVWGSGNTIYF. The CDR3, as DNA: TGTGCCATCAGTGAGGTATGGGGATCCGGAAACACCATATATTTT.

The rearrangement joins TRBV2 to TRBJ1-5, with D possibly being TRBD1 (5 bases). Germline V gene sequence: CDR1 SNHLY, CDR2 FYNNEI. The CDR3 has 16 amino acids. The V and J ends lost 2 bases and 2 bases respectively, with 13 bases between them. The DNA of the CDR3 is TGTGCCAGCAGTGAAACAGGCCCGGCGGGCAATCAGCCCCAGCATTTT. Protein: CASSETGPAGNQPQHF.

The gene calls are TRBV12-5 and TRBJ2-1, with unresolved D. Trimming removed 6 bases from V and 9 bases from J, with 12 bases in between. CDR1 LGHNT and CDR2 FRNRAP come from the germline V gene. The CDR3 totals 12 residues. CDR3 in amino acids: CASGPTLGEQFF. CDR3 sequence (DNA): TGTGCTAGTGGCCCGACCCTGGGTGAGCAGTTCTTC.

The V and J genes are TRBV2 and TRBJ2-7, with 9 bases fitting TRBD1. The germline V gene has CDR1 SNHLY and CDR2 FYNNEI. This CDR3 comprises 15 residues. J gave up 5 bases and V 5 bases, and 10 bases lay outside the gene matches. The CDR3 is CASSLQGAKTDEQYF. CDR3 sequence (DNA): TGTGCCAGCAGTCTACAGGGGGCCAAGACTGACGAGCAGTACTTC.

The rearrangement links TRBV20-1 to TRBJ1-3; D call uncertain. CDR1 and CDR2 (germline): DFQATT, SNEGSKA (reference sequence). Trimming removed 3 bases at V and 2 bases at J, with 8 bases between. This CDR3 contains 13 residues. The CDR3 DNA follows: TGCAGTGCTAGTAAGGGCCCTGGAAACACCATATATTTT. This gives the protein CSASKGPGNTIYF.